Following are 15 T cell receptor beta chains from one sample sequenced in a study of beta chain features in type 1 diabetes. Expressed TCRB transcripts were sequenced because the entire RNA isolate underwent reverse transcription. Measured with immunoSEQ multiplex PCR; TCRdb has only the in-frame clones, and not every one. The table has under 500,000 clones, about 30% seen once. The sequenced sample was naive CD4+ T cells from blood. The receptors come from a man aged 18 to 35 in good health.

The chain is built from TRBV5-1 and TRBJ2-7; D is unresolved. The V end was cut by 4 bases, the J end by 0 bases, with 5 bases between. Germline V gene data show CDR1 as SGHRS and CDR2 as YFSETQ. This CDR3 contains 12 residues. The DNA for the CDR3 is TGCGCCAGCAGCACTAACTCCTACGAGCAGTACTTC. Protein product: CASSTNSYEQYF.

This rearrangement joins TRBV27 to TRBJ1-2; the D is unclear. Germline assignment: CDR1 MNHEY and CDR2 SMNVEV (reference sequence). The CDR3 length is 13 residues. Trimming took off 3 bases at V and 8 bases at J, with 13 bases between the two ends. The CDR3 loop reads CASSLFREKGYTF. The CDR3 nucleotides are TGTGCCAGCAGTTTGTTTAGGGAGAAGGGCTACACCTTC.

V gene TRBV2 combines with J gene TRBJ2-3; 8 nucleotides line up with TRBD2. V dropped 5 bases and J dropped 5; count of bases not matched to a gene: 9. The CDR3 runs to 15 residues. Germline CDR1 SNHLY, CDR2 FYNNEI. CDR3 bases: TGTGCCAGCAGTTCACGGGAGGGGGTACGAGATACGCAGTATTTT. Residues: CASSSREGVRDTQYF.

The rearrangement joins TRBV5-1 to TRBJ2-7; D is ambiguous. The length of the CDR3 is 14 residues. Germline loops: CDR1 SGHRS, CDR2 YFSETQ. Between the trimmed V and J ends, which lost 4 bases and 3 bases, there was a span of 14 bases. In nucleotides, the CDR3 is TGCGCCAGCAGCCAGGTGGTCGGCATCTACGAGCAGTACTTC. It translates to CASSQVVGIYEQYF.

This clone was observed once. V gene TRBV7-9 combines with J gene TRBJ2-1, with 9 positions matching TRBD1. V lost 2 bases, J lost 6 bases, and 5 bases stayed unmatched. The CDR3 loop spans 15 amino acids. Germline loops: CDR1 SEHNR, CDR2 FQNEAQ (reference sequence). CDR3 DNA: TGTGCCAGCAGCTTACAGACAGGGGGTGGCAATGAGCAGTTCTTC. It translates to CASSLQTGGGNEQFF.

With regard to this clone: Other DNA sequences within the sample encode an identical CDR3. The gene calls are TRBV4-3 and TRBJ2-3; no clear D gene. The germline V gene has CDR1 LGHNA and CDR2 YSLEER. The CDR3 has 13 amino acids. Trimming took 1 base from V and 5 from J, leaving 7 bases between them. The CDR3 DNA reads as TGCGCCAGCAGCCAAGTTTACCGAGATACGCAGTATTTT. Encoded protein: CASSQVYRDTQYF.

The chain joins TRBV2 to TRBJ2-1; D call uncertain. V shed 1 base and J shed 9 bases, with 10 bases lying between them. Germline V gene lookup returns CDR1 SNHLY and CDR2 FYNNEI. CDR3 size: 13 residues. Written as DNA, the CDR3 is TGTGCCAGCAGTGAAGTTAACCGTTCTGAGCAGTTCTTC. This gives the protein CASSEVNRSEQFF. The variable domain in full, completed from reference TRBV2 and TRBJ2-1, reads EPEVTQTPSHQVTQMGQEVILRCVPISNHLYFYWYRQILGQKVEFLVSFYNNEISEKSEIFDDQFSVERPDGSNFTLKIRSTKLEDSAMYFCASSEVNRSEQFFGPGTRLTVL.

V usage is TRBV7-9 and J usage is TRBJ2-7; TRBD1 matches 8 bases. Germline V lookup: CDR1 SEHNR, CDR2 FQNEAQ (reference sequence). The CDR3 runs to 14 residues. Trimming took 1 base from V and 4 from J; bases not matched to a gene: 3. The CDR3 DNA is TGTGCCAGCAGCTTAGGGAGACAGGGGTACGAGCAGTACTTC. This codes for CASSLGRQGYEQYF.

Concerning this clone: Mismatch with germline at one junction end may stem from a read error. V is TRBV7-9 and J is TRBJ2-5; D perhaps matches TRBD2 (6 bases). The CDR3 contains 15 residues. The germline CDR1 and CDR2 sequences are SEHNR and FQNEAQ (reference sequence). In DNA, the CDR3 is TGCGCCAGCAGCCCGCGACTAGAGTACCAAGAGACCCAGTACTTC. Protein: CASSPRLEYQETQYF.

This clone was observed a few times. Other DNA variants within this sample encode the same CDR3. The V call is TRBV30, the J call TRBJ2-7, with 9 nucleotides matching TRBD1. V lost 3 bases to trimming and J lost 5 bases; unmatched junction nucleotides: 5. Germline V gene lookup returns CDR1 GTSNPN and CDR2 SVGIG (reference sequence). The CDR3 has 13 amino acids. Written as DNA, the CDR3 is TGTGCCTGGAGCGCGGACAGGGGCCACGAGCAGTACTTC. Translation: CAWSADRGHEQYF.

The chain employs TRBV4-3 and TRBJ2-7; 8 bases match TRBD1. CDR3 length equals 14 residues. After removal of 3 bases from V and 2 bases from J, the junction contained 3 bases not matched to a gene. Per germline, CDR1 LGHNA and CDR2 YSLEER. The CDR3 reads CASSQDRVTYEQYF. CDR3 nucleotides: TGCGCCAGCAGCCAGGACAGGGTCACCTACGAGCAGTACTTC.

The gene calls are TRBV19 and TRBJ2-5; D might be TRBD2 (6 bases). CDR3 length: 13 residues. Germline CDR1 LNHDA, CDR2 SQIVND (reference sequence). V was cut by 3 bases and J by 2 bases, with 7 bases left in between. The CDR3 DNA reads as TGTGCCAGTAGTATGCGGGATCAAGAGACCCAGTACTTC. The encoded protein is CASSMRDQETQYF.

This clone was picked up a small number of times. The V gene is TRBV13, the J gene TRBJ2-1, with 13 bases lining up with TRBD2. With 5 bases clipped from V and 9 bases from J, the junction kept 10 bases outside the gene matches. Per the germline V gene, CDR1 is PRHDT and CDR2 is FYEKMQ (reference sequence). The CDR3 has 16 residues. DNA of the CDR3: TGTGCCAGCAGCACCAGGACTAGCGGGAGTATCGGTGAGCAGTTCTTC. This sequence encodes CASSTRTSGSIGEQFF.

The V and J genes are TRBV11-2 and TRBJ2-5; TRBD1 might be the D (5 bases). The CDR3 runs 17 residues. The V end lost 5 bases, the J end lost 1 base, and 20 bases lay between the germline ends. Germline loops: CDR1 SGHAT, CDR2 FQNNGV. The CDR3 nucleotides read TGTGCCAGCAGCGAGCCCTCAGGGATGGGATTCCAAGAGACCCAGTACTTC. Translated: CASSEPSGMGFQETQYF.

V is TRBV10-3 and J is TRBJ2-1; 11 bases match TRBD2. V was pared by 2 bases and J by 13 bases, with 16 bases of the junction left unmatched. The CDR3 runs 17 residues. In germline, CDR1 is ENHRY, CDR2 SYGVKD. In DNA form, the CDR3 reads TGTGCCATCAGTGAGGCCCCGGGACTAGCGGCCTCAAAGCGCCAGTTCTTC. The encoded protein is CAISEAPGLAASKRQFF.